This TCR beta chain was identified in a study of T cell repertoires in cytomegalovirus infection. Study information: Public TCR beta signatures provided an indication of both CMV infection and a matching HLA type.

MiXCR, run by TCRdb on the reads, gives a single entry per CDR3 protein. The table includes around 800,000 distinct CDR3 sequences, about 33% detected once. General study results and limits: Cumulative frequency of public TCR beta families picked out carriers of CMV plus the relevant HLA. Ex vivo responses were dominated by HLA-C-restricted CMV-specific TCR beta clonotypes.

As regards this clonotype: Its target is unknown.

The V gene lost 2 bases and the J gene lost 9 bases, with 14 bases spanning the gap. There are 14 residues in the CDR3. Per germline, CDR1 LNHDA and CDR2 SQIVND (reference sequence). V and J are TRBV19 and TRBJ2-1; D uncertain. The receptor was derived from a human donor in good health (CMV status not recorded). Some clones in this sample may be carry-over from other donors' samples. The material sequenced was cultured CD8+ T cells from PBMCs, taken from culture after CMV antigen stimulation. The CDR3 sequence: CASSISLQSGEQFF. The CDR3 region has the DNA TGTGCCAGTAGTATAAGCCTACAATCTGGTGAGCAGTTCTTC.